Below are 17 T cell receptor beta chains sequenced from a single sample in a study of T cell responses to AZD1222 COVID-19 vaccine. Some clones are missing from TCRdb's copy, which holds only in-frame ones; the method was immunoSEQ multiplex PCR. The sample yields around 130,000 clones, 75% to 95% seen once. The source material was peripheral blood, sampled 28 days after the second AZD1222 dose. Receptors originate from an adult who received the AZD1222 COVID-19 vaccine.

V gene TRBV5-5 combines with J gene TRBJ2-2; D is uncertain. Germline assignment: CDR1 SGHKS and CDR2 YYEKEE (reference sequence). This CDR3 has 14 residues. V was trimmed by 1 base and J by 2 bases, leaving 6 bases between them. DNA of the CDR3: TGTGCCAGCAGCTTGCTAGGAAACACCGGGGAGCTGTTTTTT. Translation gives CASSLLGNTGELFF.

The chain has TRBV5-1 and TRBJ1-4, with a weak D call TRBD1 (5 bases). The CDR3 is 15 amino acids. Deletions cut 5 bases from V and 3 bases from J, with 14 bases between. Germline V gene sequence: CDR1 SGHRS, CDR2 YFSETQ. The CDR3 reads CASRTGWGSNEKLFF. In DNA, the CDR3 is TGCGCCAGCAGGACCGGGTGGGGCTCTAATGAAAAACTGTTTTTT.

The chain joins TRBV2 to TRBJ2-2, with 10 nucleotides matching TRBD2. Germline V CDR1 and CDR2: SNHLY, FYNNEI. Trimming took 7 bases from V and 7 from J; bases not matched to a gene: 9. This CDR3 has 15 residues. The CDR3 loop reads CASNGLAGDDGELFF. Here the CDR3 DNA reads TGTGCCAGCAACGGGCTAGCGGGGGACGACGGGGAGCTGTTTTTT. The whole variable domain, filled in from reference TRBV2 and TRBJ2-2, reads EPEVTQTPSHQVTQMGQEVILRCVPISNHLYFYWYRQILGQKVEFLVSFYNNEISEKSEIFDDQFSVERPDGSNFTLKIRSTKLEDSAMYFCASNGLAGDDGELFFGEGSRLTVL.

This rearrangement joins TRBV11-3 to TRBJ2-3, with D unresolved. CDR1 and CDR2 (germline): SGHNT, YENEEA. V dropped 4 bases and J dropped 0 bases, with 8 bases sitting between them. CDR3 size: 14 residues. The CDR3, as DNA: TGTGCCAGCAGCTCTCTTAGTAGCACAGATACGCAGTATTTT. It is translated as CASSSLSSTDTQYF. The variable domain in full, with the rest retrieved from reference TRBV11-3 and TRBJ2-3, is EAGVVQSPRYKIIEKKQPVAFWCNPISGHNTLYWYLQNLGQGPELLIRYENEEAVDDSQLPKDRFSAERLKGVDSTLKIQPAELGDSAVYLCASSSLSSTDTQYFGPGTRLTVL.

The chain links TRBV14 to TRBJ1-2, with unresolved D. V lost 0 bases and J 5 bases, leaving 10 bases between the germline ends. The CDR3 has 14 residues. In germline, CDR1 is SGHDN, CDR2 FVKESK. The CDR3 DNA sequence: TGTGCCAGCAGCCAAGAGGGATACATGTATGGCTACACCTTC. Protein product: CASSQEGYMYGYTF.

This chain uses TRBV5-1 with TRBJ2-1, with D unclear. V was trimmed by 1 base and J by 0 bases, leaving 23 bases between them. CDR1 and CDR2 (germline): SGHRS, YFSETQ. This CDR3 region has 20 residues. The CDR3 spells CASSLRPLGSSASSYNEQFF. In DNA, the CDR3 is TGCGCCAGCAGCTTGAGGCCATTGGGCAGCAGCGCCAGCTCCTACAATGAGCAGTTCTTC.

The count of this clone is one. The V and J genes are TRBV2 and TRBJ1-1, with 7 bases that match TRBD1. Germline values: CDR1 SNHLY, CDR2 FYNNEI. The CDR3 runs to 14 residues. Germline trimming cut 6 bases from V and 0 bases from J; bases unmatched to any gene: 4. CDR3 protein: CASRRTGVNTEAFF. In DNA, the CDR3 is TGTGCCAGCAGGCGGACAGGAGTGAACACTGAAGCTTTCTTT.

DNA of the CDR3: TGTGCCAGCAGCCCAGCGGGGGGGCCGTATGAAAAACTGTTTTTT. This translates into CASSPAGGPYEKLFF. The V and J genes are TRBV7-2 and TRBJ1-4, with a possible D match to TRBD1 (6 bases). The ends were cut back, 5 bases at V and 6 bases at J, with 16 bases in the middle. The CDR3 totals 15 residues. Looked up from germline, CDR1 is SGHTA and CDR2 is FQGNSA. Looking up the rest from reference TRBV7-2 and TRBJ1-4 gives the full variable domain: GAGVSQSPSNKVTEKGKDVELRCDPISGHTALYWYRQSLGQGLEFLIYFQGNSAPDKSGLPSDRFSAERTGGSVSTLTIQRTQQEDSAVYLCASSPAGGPYEKLFFGSGTQLSVL.

V is TRBV6-2 or TRBV6-3 and J is TRBJ1-1; 10 bases map to TRBD1. Germline V CDR1 and CDR2: MNHEY, SVGEGT. The CDR3 is 14 residues long. Trimming cost V 5 bases and J 7 bases; bases outside gene matches: 7. CDR3 sequence (DNA): TGTGCCAGCAGTGAGGGGACAGGGGTACTTGAAGCTTTCTTT. Encoded protein: CASSEGTGVLEAFF.

This clone was seen a handful of times. This chain links TRBV5-1 with TRBJ1-5; D might be TRBD1 (6 bases). The CDR3 contains 14 residues. The germline V gene has CDR1 SGHRS and CDR2 YFSETQ. The V end lost 1 base, the J end lost 2 bases, and 7 bases lay between the germline ends. Here the CDR3 reads CASSLSGGNQPQHF. The CDR3 nucleotides read TGCGCCAGCAGCTTGTCAGGGGGCAATCAGCCCCAGCATTTT.

The chain employs TRBV7-2 and TRBJ1-3; D not resolved. Germline V gene data show CDR1 as SGHTA and CDR2 as FQGNSA. The CDR3 is 15 residues long. V lost 1 base, J lost 1 base, and 8 bases lay in between. In DNA, the CDR3 is TGTGCCAGCAGCTTAGTGGGGTCATCTGGAAACACCATATATTTT. It is translated as CASSLVGSSGNTIYF.

V usage is TRBV7-2 and J usage is TRBJ2-4, with 9 bases that match TRBD2. The CDR3 has 15 residues. V dropped 1 base and J dropped 6; count of bases not matched to a gene: 4. Germline loops: CDR1 SGHTA, CDR2 FQGNSA. The CDR3 sequence: CASSLGSSGINIQYF. The CDR3 DNA reads TGTGCCAGCAGCTTAGGGTCTAGCGGGATAAACATTCAGTACTTC.

The chain links TRBV7-9 to TRBJ1-3, with a weak D call TRBD1 (5 bases). The germline V and J ends were trimmed by 5 bases and 3 bases, with 17 bases remaining between them. This CDR3 is 16 amino acids long. Per germline, CDR1 SEHNR and CDR2 FQNEAQ (reference sequence). The CDR3 DNA follows: TGTGCCAGCAGCGAAATCCCCCAGGGTCTTGGAAACACCATATATTTT. It codes for CASSEIPQGLGNTIYF.

The V call is TRBV6-5, the J call TRBJ2-6; perhaps TRBD1 as D (6 bases). Between the trimmed V and J ends, which lost 5 bases and 3 bases, there was a span of 11 bases. This CDR3 has 15 amino acids. The V gene's germline CDR1 is MNHEY and CDR2 SVGAGI. CDR3 in DNA: TGTGCCAGCAGTCCACAGGGTATTGGGGCCAACGTCCTGACTTTC. Encoded protein: CASSPQGIGANVLTF.

J is TRBJ1-2 and V is TRBV30; D perhaps matches TRBD1 (5 bases). The germline V gene encodes CDR1 GTSNPN and CDR2 SVGIG (reference sequence). The CDR3 contains 14 residues. V shed 2 bases and J shed 2 bases, with 12 bases lying between them. CDR3 in DNA: TGTGCCTGGAGTCACCCGGGACGGAACTATGGCTACACCTTC. As protein: CAWSHPGRNYGYTF.

J is TRBJ1-2 and V is TRBV7-9; unclear D gene. The CDR3 is 12 residues long. Germline CDR1 is SEHNR and CDR2 is FQNEAQ (reference sequence). V lost 1 base to trimming and J lost 2 bases, with 2 bases between them. The DNA for the CDR3 is TGTGCCAGCAGCTTAGTCAACTATGGCTACACCTTC. This codes for CASSLVNYGYTF.

V usage is TRBV7-3 and J usage is TRBJ2-7; D possibly uses TRBD1 or TRBD2 (5 bases each). Germline CDR1 and CDR2: SGHTA and FQGTGA. This CDR3 has 15 amino acids. V lost 4 bases and J 3 bases, leaving 16 bases between the germline ends. Here the CDR3 DNA reads TGTGCCAGCAGCTGGGGCTTCGGGGACCTCTACGAGCAGTACGTC. Translated: CASSWGFGDLYEQYV.